Detailed here is one T cell receptor (beta chain). The target antigen is unknown. The libraries were made with immunoSEQ v3. Libraries were sequenced to 2 million to 2.5 million read pairs (survey) or roughly 5-6.5 million (deep). Clones were sequenced by immunoSEQ multiplex PCR, and TCRdb holds only the in-frame ones, with some missing. The data show about 36,000 clones, around 67% seen once. This sample is part of a study of TIL therapy for anti-PD-1-resistant metastatic lung cancer. About the research overall: Most patients had lung adenocarcinoma. Study-wide points: After infusion, TIL clonotypes partly replaced peripheral T cells and declined over months.

The time point: pre-treatment sample, taken before nivolumab and TIL therapy. Germline trimming cut 4 bases from V and 3 bases from J; bases unmatched to any gene: 6. CDR1 is MDHEN, CDR2 SYDVKM, per germline. The CDR3 totals 14 residues. The input for sequencing was blood, taken at baseline. The chain employs TRBV28 and TRBJ2-7, with 7 bases that match TRBD2. This receptor was taken from a person aged 25 to 80 with non-small cell lung cancer. The CDR3 spells CASSSGGNLYEQYF. The CDR3, as DNA: TGTGCCAGCAGTTCCGGGGGGAACCTCTACGAGCAGTACTTC.